This T cell receptor (beta chain) was obtained from a study of control samples from healthy donors and cancer patients. Some clones are missing from TCRdb's copy, which holds only in-frame ones; the method was immunoSEQ multiplex PCR. The sample includes 150,000 to 200,000 clones, roughly 89% of them seen just once. Germline assignment: CDR1 SGHRS and CDR2 YFSETQ. The CDR3 loop spans 15 amino acids. J gave up 4 bases and V 2 bases, and 2 bases lay outside the gene matches. Sequenced material: blood. The source of this sequence is a man younger than 45 in good health. The chain has TRBV5-1 and TRBJ1-5; the match to TRBD1 covers 11 bases. CDR3 nucleotide sequence: TGCGCCAGCAGCTTTGGGACAGGGGGAAATCAGCCCCAGCATTTT. Amino acid sequence: CASSFGTGGNQPQHF.